A single sample gave rise to the 7 T cell receptor beta chains below, sequenced in a study of T-cell reconstitution after alpha-beta-depleted transplantation in children. Unique molecular identifiers were used in preparing the TCRbeta library. TCRdb re-called the PCR reads with MiXCR, one entry per CDR3 protein. The repertoire consists of 250,000 to 300,000 distinct CDR3 sequences, with approximately 9.6% occurring once and the leading ten covering over 9%. This material consisted of PBMCs from the stem cell graft donor, taken from the stem cell graft. These receptors all stem from a human donor who donated a stem cell graft to a child with SCID.

This clonotype was detected ten times or more. The gene calls are TRBV4-2 and TRBJ2-5, with TRBD2 as a possible D gene (5 bases). Germline CDR1 reads LGHNA; CDR2 reads YNFKEQ. V was shortened by 0 bases and J by 5 bases, with 13 bases between the two germline ends. The CDR3 loop spans 15 amino acids. The DNA of the CDR3 is TGTGCCAGCAGCCAAGATCCGGGGTCCGGGGAGACCCAGTACTTC. Its protein product is CASSQDPGSGETQYF.

This clonotype was seen a handful of times. The rearrangement joins TRBV5-8 to TRBJ1-1; no reliable D call. Trimming removed 0 bases at V and 1 base at J, with 13 bases between. The CDR3 extends over 16 amino acids. The germline V gene has CDR1 SGHTS and CDR2 YDEGEE. CDR3 loop: CASSLEDVNPNTEAFF. CDR3 nucleotides: TGTGCCAGCAGCTTGGAGGATGTTAATCCGAACACTGAAGCTTTCTTT.

This clonotype was observed a few times. The chain combines TRBV6-1 with TRBJ1-2; 8 nucleotides line up with TRBD1. The CDR3 length is 20 residues. The V gene's germline CDR1 is MNHNS and CDR2 SASEGT. The V and J ends lost 6 bases and 4 bases, in that order; junction bases with no gene match: 25. The CDR3 loop is CASREWTGKGSSYGSYGYTF. CDR3 coding DNA: TGTGCCAGCAGGGAGTGGACAGGGAAGGGCTCATCTTACGGCTCCTATGGCTACACCTTC.

This rearrangement joins TRBV6-2 or TRBV6-3 to TRBJ2-7; TRBD1 matches 9 bases. The germline gives CDR1 MNHEY, CDR2 SVGEGT. The CDR3 is 20 amino acids. V shed 2 bases and J 2 bases; nucleotides not matched to a gene: 19. The CDR3 DNA reads TGTGCCAGCAGTTACGATGCGGGACAGGGAAGCATTGGAGCTCCCTACGAGCAGTACTTC. It specifies CASSYDAGQGSIGAPYEQYF.

Only a few counts were recorded for this clonotype. The chain recombines TRBV12-3 or TRBV12-4 with TRBJ1-2, with D hard to call. V gave up 3 bases and J gave up 11 bases, with 13 bases separating them. The CDR3 covers 12 residues. The DNA of the CDR3 is TGTGCCAGCAGTTTGGCGGGAGTGCGATACACCTTC. Translation gives CASSLAGVRYTF.

This clonotype has only a few counts. The genes are TRBV27 and TRBJ2-7; perhaps TRBD2 as D (6 bases). Trimming took off 1 base at V and 2 bases at J, with 9 bases between the two ends. The CDR3 is 14 residues long. Germline V gene data show CDR1 as MNHEY and CDR2 as SMNVEV (reference sequence). CDR3 protein: CASSLYGGTYEQYF. The CDR3 coding sequence is TGTGCCAGCAGTTTATATGGCGGGACCTACGAGCAGTACTTC.

This clonotype appeared a few times. The genes are TRBV6-1 and TRBJ2-3; the D is unclear. Germline V gene lookup returns CDR1 MNHNS and CDR2 SASEGT. V gave up 1 base and J gave up 0 bases, with 8 bases separating them. The CDR3 length is 15 residues. In DNA, the CDR3 is TGTGCCAGCAGTGAAGTAGCTGCTAGCACAGATACGCAGTATTTT. It codes for CASSEVAASTDTQYF.